A selection of T cell receptor beta chains follows, all from one sample in a study of identical twins. TCRdb reprocessed the 5' RACE reads via MiXCR and lists one record per CDR3 protein. The sample consists of 450,000 or so distinct CDR3 sequences, 13% to 15% of them appearing once. These data are also associated with another study on yellow fever vaccine responses in identical twins.

Specimen: CD4+ T cells sorted from blood. These receptors were collected from a woman between 18 and 30 years old in good health. Both conserved end residues are part of each CDR3. Each record gives: CDR3 DNA, CDR3 protein, J gene, V gene, D gene, clone size. A D gene is named only where the DNA matches it firmly. Not every row has a clone size; where given, it reads once, few, many or a size class.

DNA: TGTGCCAGCAATTCCGGGACAGTTTCCTACAATGAGCAGTTCTTC; CDR3: CASNSGTVSYNEQFF; J: TRBJ2-1; V: TRBV5-6; D: TRBD1; size: .
DNA: TGTGCCAGCAGCGTGGCCGGCGCGGGCCCCACAGATACGCAGTATTTT; CDR3: CASSVAGAGPTDTQYF; J: TRBJ2-3; V: TRBV3-1; D: .; size: .
DNA: TGCAGCGTCCCCATGTGGGGAACAGGGGCCACAGATACGCAGTATTTT; CDR3: CSVPMWGTGATDTQYF; J: TRBJ2-3; V: TRBV29-1; D: TRBD1; size: many
DNA: TGTGCCAGCAGTGGGAATAGCGGGGGGGCCAATGAGCAGTTCTTC; CDR3: CASSGNSGGANEQFF; J: TRBJ2-1; V: TRBV2; D: TRBD2; size: few
DNA: TGTGCCAGCAGTTTCCGGGGAATGGGGTCAGATACGCAGTATTTT; CDR3: CASSFRGMGSDTQYF; J: TRBJ2-3; V: TRBV27; D: .; size: .
DNA: TGCAGCGTTGAGCGGGAGAGTCCCGGGGAGCTGTTTTTT; CDR3: CSVERESPGELFF; J: TRBJ2-2; V: TRBV29-1; D: TRBD2; size: many
DNA: TGCGCCAGCAGCCAAGGACGACTAGCGGGAGAGCTGTTTTTT; CDR3: CASSQGRLAGELFF; J: TRBJ2-2; V: TRBV4-1; D: TRBD2; size: .
DNA: TGTGCCAGCAGCCCCTTCTCTAGCGGGAGAGGGACCGAGCAGTACTTC; CDR3: CASSPFSSGRGTEQYF; J: TRBJ2-7; V: TRBV7-2; D: TRBD2; size: .
DNA: TGTGCCAGCAGTGAACCATGGGGCACTAATGAAAAACTGTTTTTT; CDR3: CASSEPWGTNEKLFF; J: TRBJ1-4; V: TRBV2; D: .; size: .
DNA: TGTGCCAGCAGCTTACCCCACCTCGAGCAGTACTTC; CDR3: CASSLPHLEQYF; J: TRBJ2-7; V: TRBV7-2; D: .; size: .
DNA: TGTGCCAGCAGCCTCCTAGGACAGGCCCAAGAGACCCAGTACTTC; CDR3: CASSLLGQAQETQYF; J: TRBJ2-5; V: TRBV5-5; D: TRBD1; size: .
DNA: TGTGCCAGCAGTTCGATCGGGACAGGGGTCCACGAGCAGTACTTC; CDR3: CASSSIGTGVHEQYF; J: TRBJ2-7; V: TRBV25-1; D: TRBD1; size: few
DNA: TGCAGCGTCCGGGTGGGGATAGCACAGGGGCAAGGGCTCTTC; CDR3: CSVRVGIAQGQGLF; J: TRBJ2-1; V: TRBV29-1; D: TRBD1; size: many
DNA: TGTGCCAGCAGCCGGGCGACAGAGACTAACTATGGCTACACCTTC; CDR3: CASSRATETNYGYTF; J: TRBJ1-2; V: TRBV27; D: .; size: .
DNA: TGTGCCAGCAGCGTAGCAGGGGGAAGTCAGCCCCAGCATTTT; CDR3: CASSVAGGSQPQHF; J: TRBJ1-5; V: TRBV9; D: TRBD1; size: few
DNA: TGTGCCAGCAGCAAAGCGGGAGGGCCGGCCAAAAACATTCAGTACTTC; CDR3: CASSKAGGPAKNIQYF; J: TRBJ2-4; V: TRBV7-2; D: TRBD2; size: many
DNA: TGTGCCAGCAGAAACCCGGGAGGTACAGATACGCAGTATTTT; CDR3: CASRNPGGTDTQYF; J: TRBJ2-3; V: TRBV6-1; D: TRBD2; size: few
DNA: TGTGCCAGCACCGCCGACCAGCGACTAGCGGGAGTACTCTACAATGAGCAGTTCTTC; CDR3: CASTADQRLAGVLYNEQFF; J: TRBJ2-1; V: TRBV6-2/TRBV6-3; D: TRBD2; size: .
DNA: TGCGCCAGCAGCCGGATGACTAGCGGGGCCGACACTAGCACAGATACGCAGTATTTT; CDR3: CASSRMTSGADTSTDTQYF; J: TRBJ2-3; V: TRBV5-1; D: TRBD2; size: .
DNA: TGTGCCAGCAGCCCCCGGGCGGGACAAAGCTCCTACGAGCAGTACTTC; CDR3: CASSPRAGQSSYEQYF; J: TRBJ2-7; V: TRBV9; D: .; size: .
DNA: TGTGCCAGCAGCTTAGTACGAGTCCTCTCTGGGGCCAACGTCCTGACTTTC; CDR3: CASSLVRVLSGANVLTF; J: TRBJ2-6; V: TRBV7-2; D: .; size: .
DNA: TGTGCCAGCAGACTACAGGGAGTGGGCTCCTACAATGAGCAGTTCTTC; CDR3: CASRLQGVGSYNEQFF; J: TRBJ2-1; V: TRBV6-2/TRBV6-3; D: .; size: .
DNA: TGCAGTGCTAGAGTTTCCGGGACTAGCTCGGGGGAACAGTACTTC; CDR3: CSARVSGTSSGEQYF; J: TRBJ2-7; V: TRBV20-1; D: TRBD2; size: .
DNA: TGTGCCAGCAGTCCGGCGACGGTGGGTCAGTACTTC; CDR3: CASSPATVGQYF; J: TRBJ2-4; V: TRBV12-3/TRBV12-4; D: .; size: few
DNA: TGTGCCAGCAGTTACCCGGAAGAGACCCAGTACTTC; CDR3: CASSYPEETQYF; J: TRBJ2-5; V: TRBV6-5; D: .; size: few